What follows is one T cell receptor (beta chain) and its context. Its antigen is not identified. This sample was included in a study of beta chain features in type 1 diabetes. The CDR3 extends over 15 amino acids. CDR1 MNHEY and CDR2 SMNVEV come from the germline V gene (reference sequence). V was clipped by 3 bases and J by 2 bases; unmatched bases: 6. Findings and caveats of the study: For type 1 diabetes patients, VDJ junctions showed fewer insertions and more deletions. TCRB CDR3 length was moderately but significantly reduced in all four CD4+ subsets of Type 1 diabetes patients.

cDNA synthesis used the whole RNA isolate, giving expressed TCRB sequences. Sequencing used immunoSEQ multiplex PCR; TCRdb keeps in-frame clones, though not all of them. The sample lists some 500,000 clones; about an eighth were seen once. The sequence came from a woman aged 18 to 35 in good health. Sequencing was carried out using naive CD4+ T cells from blood. The chain has TRBV27 and TRBJ2-5; TRBD1 aligns across 7 bases. The chain's CDR3 is CASSFSSTGQETQYF. The CDR3 region has the DNA TGTGCCAGCAGTTTTTCTTCGACAGGGCAAGAGACCCAGTACTTC.